This is a list of T cell receptor beta chains from one sample in a study of siplizumab effects on memory and regulatory T cells. Measured with immunoSEQ multiplex PCR; TCRdb has only the in-frame clones, and not every one. The sample lists about 60,000 clones, 83% occurring once. Sequenced input: memory CD4+ T cells sorted from blood. The receptors were gathered from a human donor in good health. Each CDR3 is given with its conserved first and last residue. The order of the fields is V gene, J gene, CDR3 protein.

TRBV19,TRBJ2-5,CASSTLPGQGGETQYF
TRBV5-6,TRBJ2-7,CASSLGLARTYEQYF
TRBV2,TRBJ2-3,CASSPLTGRSTDTQYF
TRBV18,TRBJ2-7,CASLLAGGNGDEQYF
TRBV29-1,TRBJ2-7,CSAGLAGEGEQYF
TRBV6-5,TRBJ1-1,CASRITSTEAFF
TRBV7-9,TRBJ2-7,CASSLAHRGEQYF
TRBV2,TRBJ2-5,CASGWGETQYF
TRBV4-1,TRBJ2-2,CASSQRTPGNFGGELFF
TRBV12-2,TRBJ2-5,CASRVSGARRVNQETQYF
TRBV19,TRBJ2-7,CASPYTLVVLPGREQYF
TRBV4-1,TRBJ2-1,CASSQVGGVDEQFF
TRBV7-6,TRBJ1-4,CASSPSFGGGRGEKLFF
TRBV7-3,TRBJ1-1,CASSPGTPREAFF
TRBV5-4,TRBJ1-2,CASSQTGGLSTF
TRBV6-1,TRBJ1-5,CASSEDRGPYQPQHF
TRBV25-1,TRBJ1-6,CASSDSRAGGQGNSPLHF
TRBV5-6,TRBJ1-2,CASGWMEGYTF
TRBV6-1,TRBJ1-1,CASSVERNTEAFF
TRBV5-5,TRBJ2-3,CASSLLRSTDTQYF
TRBV2,TRBJ1-3,CASSRAGAGNTIYF
TRBV7-9,TRBJ1-3,CASSPRTGSGNTIYF